A single sample gave rise to the 14 T cell receptor beta chains below, sequenced in a study of T-cell memory formation after mild COVID-19. MiXCR was run by TCRdb on the 5' RACE reads, yielding one entry per CDR3 protein. The profile shows roughly 340,000 distinct CDR3 sequences, 15% to 20% of them singletons. Sequences were obtained from PBMCs or a T cell subset sorted from them (not recorded which). The receptor set was obtained from a man in his late teens or twenties who had mild COVID-19 (a few samples of this study predate the infection). Cell type and time point are not known.

This clonotype turned up a few times. The chain uses TRBV6-5 and TRBJ2-4, with D perhaps matching TRBD2 (5 bases). There are 15 residues in the CDR3. The germline gives CDR1 MNHEY, CDR2 SVGAGI. The V end lost 6 bases, the J end lost 0 bases, and 12 bases lay between the germline ends. The CDR3 loop is CASSRGSLAKNIQYF. Written as DNA, the CDR3 is TGTGCCAGCAGCCGCGGGTCCTTAGCCAAAAACATTCAGTACTTC.

This clonotype appeared many times. The chain uses TRBV11-2 and TRBJ2-5; a possible D gene is TRBD2 (6 bases). Germline V gene lookup returns CDR1 SGHAT and CDR2 FQNNGV. CDR3 size: 14 residues. Between the trimmed V and J ends, which lost 3 bases and 2 bases, there was a span of 10 bases. Here the CDR3 reads CASSLELAQETQYF. CDR3 coding DNA: TGTGCCAGCAGCTTGGAACTAGCACAAGAGACCCAGTACTTC.

V is TRBV6-2 or TRBV6-3 and J is TRBJ1-2; TRBD1 is a possible D gene (5 bases). CDR3 length: 12 amino acids. CDR1 MNHEY and CDR2 SVGEGT come from the germline V gene. Trimming stripped 11 bases from V and 3 bases from J, with 13 bases between. The CDR3 here is CADTGGDYGYTF. The CDR3 bases are TGTGCCGACACGGGGGGTGACTATGGCTACACCTTC.

At least ten counts were recorded for this clonotype. The V and J genes are TRBV5-1 and TRBJ2-1; possibly TRBD2 for D (6 bases). The CDR3 sequence is 16 residues long. Germline CDR1 SGHRS, CDR2 YFSETQ. V was cut by 4 bases and J by 9 bases, with 23 bases left in between. The CDR3 DNA is TGCGCCAGCAGCCCGAGGGTCCTAGCGCTTCCTATTGAGCAGTTCTTC. Translation gives CASSPRVLALPIEQFF. Drawing the rest from reference TRBV5-1 and TRBJ2-1, the complete variable domain is KAGVTQTPRYLIKTRGQQVTLSCSPISGHRSVSWYQQTPGQGLQFLFEYFSETQRNKGNFPGRFSGRQFSNSRSEMNVSTLELGDSALYLCASSPRVLALPIEQFFGPGTRLTVL.

This clonotype appeared many times. The chain couples TRBV4-2 to TRBJ2-3; TRBD2 matches 10 bases. The CDR3 length is 16 residues. The germline V gene has CDR1 LGHNA and CDR2 YNFKEQ. V lost 4 bases to trimming and J lost 6 bases; unmatched junction nucleotides: 10. The CDR3 nucleotides read TGTGCCAGCAGCCTCCGGAGCGGGGGGGCCTCTGATACGCAGTATTTT. Translation: CASSLRSGGASDTQYF.

This clonotype was seen a handful of times. The chain couples TRBV5-1 to TRBJ2-3; D perhaps matches TRBD2 (5 bases). CDR1 and CDR2 from the germline V gene are SGHRS and YFSETQ. The CDR3 totals 15 residues. V lost 1 base and J lost 0, with 9 bases in between. This CDR3 reads CASSLYGVSTDTQYF. The CDR3 nucleotides are TGCGCCAGCAGCTTGTACGGGGTTAGCACAGATACGCAGTATTTT.

This clonotype appeared a few times. This sequence joins TRBV7-3 and TRBJ2-1, with D perhaps matching TRBD2 (6 bases). CDR1 is SGHTA and CDR2 is FQGTGA in the germline V gene. Trimming pared 4 bases from V and 12 bases from J, leaving 13 bases between. The CDR3 extends over 12 amino acids. The CDR3 reads CASSSFSGRQFF. The CDR3 nucleotides read TGTGCCAGCAGCTCTTTTAGCGGACGGCAGTTCTTC.

Only a few counts were recorded for this clonotype. V usage is TRBV3-1 and J usage is TRBJ2-1; 8 bases agree with TRBD2. CDR3 length: 16 residues. The germline CDR1 and CDR2 sequences are LGHDT and YNNKEL (reference sequence). V gave up 2 bases and J gave up 5 bases; unmatched junction bases: 8. The CDR3 DNA reads TGTGCCAGCAGCCAATATCCGGCGGGGGGCGACAATGAGCAGTTCTTC. Its protein product is CASSQYPAGGDNEQFF.

This clonotype was detected a few times. V is TRBV4-3 and J is TRBJ2-3, with D tentatively TRBD1 (6 bases). The CDR3 covers 13 residues. Germline lookup yields CDR1 LGHNA and CDR2 YSLEER. Trimming cost V 1 base and J 7 bases, with 9 bases left between them. The CDR3 here is CASSQGGLNTQYF. For the CDR3, the DNA is TGCGCCAGCAGCCAAGGGGGGCTAAATACGCAGTATTTT.

The chain employs TRBV5-6 and TRBJ2-2; tentatively, D is TRBD2 (5 bases). Trimming shortened V by 0 bases and J by 1 base, and 10 bases separated the two germline ends. The CDR3 sequence is 16 residues long. Germline V gene data show CDR1 as SGHDT and CDR2 as YYEEEE. The CDR3 here is CASSLVGVRNTGELFF. CDR3 nucleotides: TGTGCCAGCAGCTTGGTCGGGGTGAGGAACACCGGGGAGCTGTTTTTT.

The J gene is TRBJ2-3, the V gene TRBV21-1; TRBD1 was called by the table and not checked on the DNA. TRBV21-1 is a listed pseudogene. This CDR3 has 15 amino acids. CDR3 nucleotides: TGTGCCAGCGTCTGGGGGGAGACAGGGGCAGATACGCAGTATTTT. This sequence encodes CASVWGETGADTQYF.

This sequence joins TRBV20-1 and TRBJ2-2; D perhaps matches TRBD2 (7 bases). CDR3 length: 19 amino acids. In germline, CDR1 is DFQATT, CDR2 SNEGSKA (reference sequence). As DNA, the CDR3 is TGCAGCGCAAGGGGGGGCTCACAACACCATCTGCACAACACCGGGGAGCTGTTTTTT. This translates into CSARGGSQHHLHNTGELFF.

This clonotype was seen at least ten times. The chain is built from TRBV12-3 or TRBV12-4 and TRBJ2-3; 7 positions agree with TRBD2. Trimming at V came to 6 bases and at J to 2 bases, leaving 5 bases not matched to a gene. CDR3 size: 14 residues. CDR3: CASRTLADTDTQYF. The CDR3 region has the DNA TGTGCCAGCAGGACCCTAGCGGACACAGATACGCAGTATTTT.

This chain uses TRBV20-1 with TRBJ2-1; TRBD2 is a possible D gene (6 bases). V was trimmed by 6 bases and J by 3 bases, leaving 15 bases between them. Germline values: CDR1 DFQATT, CDR2 SNEGSKA (reference sequence). The CDR3 is 14 amino acids. DNA for the CDR3: TGCAGTGCCCTTTGGCGGGGTCACTACAATGAGCAGTTCTTC. Translated, it gives CSALWRGHYNEQFF.